This T cell receptor (beta chain) was recorded in a study of human T cells and chemical hapten exposure. Background on the study: How much TCR each sample yielded varied, mostly because pooled library volumes differed slightly. Study-level findings and limits: In comparison with controls, expanded TCRs gave rise to a significantly larger number of large CDR3 similarity clusters.

CDR1 and CDR2 (germline): DFQATT, SNEGSKA (reference sequence). V dropped 3 bases and J dropped 1 base, with 9 bases sitting between them. This CDR3 spans 13 amino acids. Worth noting for this clonotype: Its antigen is unidentified.

Individual cDNA molecules (in the library) carried attached unique molecular identifiers. TCRdb itself ran the RACE reads through MiXCR, one entry per CDR3 protein. This sample yields 350,000 to 450,000 distinct CDR3 sequences, of which 5% to 6.5% are seen a single time; 2% to 3% belongs to the top ten. As for time point: pre-sensitization, week 0. Treatment indicated: therapeutic diphenylcyclopropenone sensitization with weekly scalp DPC. Samples of blood were obtained prior to the application of each patch test. The chain has TRBV20-1 and TRBJ1-1; no reliable D call. This material consisted of whole blood, taken in connection with sensitization to the hapten diphenylcyclopropenone (DPC). This TCR was sampled from a woman between 50 and 59 years old with alopecia areata. Some clones in this sample may be carry-over from other donors' samples. The DNA for the CDR3 is TGCAGTGCTAGCGGGGTGGAGAACACTGAAGCTTTCTTT. The encoded protein is CSASGVENTEAFF.